This TCR beta chain is drawn from a study of STAT5B mutations in CD4+ large granular lymphocyte leukemia. CDR1 is SQVTM, CDR2 ANQGSEA, per germline. CDR3 length equals 14 residues. Unmatched junction bases numbered 8, after V lost 6 bases and J lost 1 base. Data came from immunoSEQ multiplex PCR; TCRdb stores just in-frame clones and leaves some out. The sample shows 15,000 to 20,000 clones, 65% to 85% of them seen only once. Sample: CD4+ T cells from blood buffy coats. The V and J genes are TRBV29-1 and TRBJ1-2; 7 nucleotides line up with TRBD1. The TCR comes from a human donor in good health. The CDR3 nucleotides are TGCAGCGTCCAGACAGGGCAATTTAACTATGGCTACACCTTC. Translated: CSVQTGQFNYGYTF.